Listed here is a single T cell receptor (beta chain). This clone was observed many times. The antigen this receptor binds is unknown. Most of the CVID patients and most of the healthy controls were of Caucasian heritage. Heparinized peripheral whole blood samples of roughly 5 to 8.5 ml were obtained from each donor. Genomic DNA from adults with common variable immune deficiency (CVID) and from healthy adult controls was used to sequence TCRbeta CDR3 repertoires. The control group comprised roughly 22 healthy adult volunteers, some 12 female and 10 male, aged about 23 to 75 years with a mean age of roughly 32. Diluted blood was subjected to density centrifugation over Hypaque 1077 or Ficoll-Paque for isolation of peripheral blood mononuclear cells. Genomic DNA was obtained from unsorted mononuclear cells through either Qiagen column purification or a centrifugation-based method. This record belongs to a study of T cell clonality in common variable immunodeficiency (dated by TCRdb to 2015 to 2017). The research as a whole found: Differences among patients in the CVID cohort limited the correlations between repertoire features and clinical complications. CVID TCRbeta sequences reportedly showed fewer deletions and N-nucleotide insertions and lacked highly modified clones with 13 or more V deletions. CVID subjects shared fewer TCRbeta clones with each other than healthy controls did (p < 0.0001). Even though DNA input was equal, the average per sample came to about 81,820 unique sequences for controls compared with 25,000 to 35,000 for CVID samples. Compared with healthy controls, CVID subjects showed increased TCRbeta clonality (t-test p = 0.018), a feature most characteristic of about a third of subjects. According to the authors, figuring out what caused the increased clonality in CVID would require sequencing the repertoires of T cell subpopulations.

For sequencing, equivalent amounts of genomic DNA were input from CVID and control samples. For every sample, a 60 bp segment covering the rearranged TCRbeta CDR3 region was amplified and then sequenced. TCRbeta amplification used the immunoSEQ assay, a bias-corrected multiplex PCR with high-throughput sequencing. Regarding the original processing steps: Each unique nucleotide sequence was treated as a clone and annotated with V, D and J genes, copy number and frequency. Sequences were labeled productive if in frame, and non-productive if out of frame or containing stop codons. Clonality was calculated from Shannon's entropy as previously described. Mean CDR3 Kyte-Doolittle hydropathy was derived from the predicted amino acid sequences of productive clones. Hierarchical clustering of scaled V gene usage was performed with the R hclust function using Manhattan distance and complete linkage. Clone sharing by CDR3 amino acid sequence was assessed by resampling 12 repertoires per group over 100 rounds. The repertoires were searched for 65 to 85 published EBV-specific TCRbeta sequences and 200 to 300 published CMV-specific TCRbeta sequences. Two CVID samples yielding fewer than 10,000 sequences were excluded from analysis, leaving approximately 46 CVID repertoires. The table was pulled from immuneACCESS by TCRdb, which kept in-frame rearrangements only. Such tables lose some clones; where checked, under half of the loss comes from unresolved V genes, and the rest has no known cause. D and trimming come from the DNA, and the V and J calls and clone size come from that table. With 30,000 to 40,000 clones recorded, this sample contains no clone counted only once. Of the sample, approximately 3.9% is held by the ten largest clones.

Sequenced: peripheral blood mononuclear cells. The sequence was collected from a person aged 18-70 years in good health.

The CDR3 DNA, read in part, is TGTGCCAGCTCACCACGGGGGGGGACGAGAACTGAA. It specifies CASSPRGGTRTE. The CDR3 reads in full as CASSPRGGTRTEAFF. This sequence uses TRBV18 and TRBJ1-1; TRBD1 might be the D gene, on 5 matching bases. Read data end 3 residues before the CDR3 end; the end is taken from the germline J gene. The germline V gene encodes CDR1 KGHSH and CDR2 LQKENI. The CDR3 has 15 amino acids, counting the end cysteine and phenylalanine. The 36 bases shown cover part of the CDR3, and their frame starts at base 1. V and J lose 1 base and 5 bases, and a span of 14 bases separates them.